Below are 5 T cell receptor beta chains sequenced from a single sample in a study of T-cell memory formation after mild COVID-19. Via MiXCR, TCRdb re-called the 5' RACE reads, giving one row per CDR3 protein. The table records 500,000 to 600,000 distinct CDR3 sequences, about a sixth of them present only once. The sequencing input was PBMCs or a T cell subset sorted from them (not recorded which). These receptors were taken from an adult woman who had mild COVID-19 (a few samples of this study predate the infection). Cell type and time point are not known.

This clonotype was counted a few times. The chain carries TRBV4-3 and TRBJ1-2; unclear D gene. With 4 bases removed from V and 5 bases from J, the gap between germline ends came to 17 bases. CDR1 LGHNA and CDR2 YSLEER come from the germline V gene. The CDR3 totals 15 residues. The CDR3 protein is CASSPDEKALYGYTF. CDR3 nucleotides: TGCGCCAGCAGCCCGGACGAAAAAGCCCTGTATGGCTACACCTTC.

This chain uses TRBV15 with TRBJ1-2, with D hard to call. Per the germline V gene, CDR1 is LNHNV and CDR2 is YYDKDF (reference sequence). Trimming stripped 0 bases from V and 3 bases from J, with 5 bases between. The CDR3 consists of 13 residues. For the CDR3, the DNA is TGTGCCACCAGCAGAGATTCCCACTATGGCTACACCTTC. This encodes CATSRDSHYGYTF.

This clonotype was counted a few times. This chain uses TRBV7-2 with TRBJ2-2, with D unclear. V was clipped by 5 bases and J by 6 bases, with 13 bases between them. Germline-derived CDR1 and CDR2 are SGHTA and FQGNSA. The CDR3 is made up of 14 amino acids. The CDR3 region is CASSPSWVPGELFF. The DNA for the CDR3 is TGTGCCAGCAGCCCATCGTGGGTTCCCGGGGAGCTGTTTTTT.

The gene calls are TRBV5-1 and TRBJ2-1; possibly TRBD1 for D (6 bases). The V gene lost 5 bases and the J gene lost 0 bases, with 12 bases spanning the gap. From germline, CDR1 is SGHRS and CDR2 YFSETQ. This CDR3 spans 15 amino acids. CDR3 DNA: TGCGCCAGCAGTTGGGGGCGGAGCTCCTACAATGAGCAGTTCTTC. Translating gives CASSWGRSSYNEQFF. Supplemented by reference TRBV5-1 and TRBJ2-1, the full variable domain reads KAGVTQTPRYLIKTRGQQVTLSCSPISGHRSVSWYQQTPGQGLQFLFEYFSETQRNKGNFPGRFSGRQFSNSRSEMNVSTLELGDSALYLCASSWGRSSYNEQFFGPGTRLTVL.

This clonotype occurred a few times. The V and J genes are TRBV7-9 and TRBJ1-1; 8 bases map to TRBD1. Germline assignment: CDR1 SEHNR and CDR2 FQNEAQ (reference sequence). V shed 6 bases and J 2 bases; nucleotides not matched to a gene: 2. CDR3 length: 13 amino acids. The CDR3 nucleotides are TGTGCCAGCAGGGACAGGGATAACACTGAAGCTTTCTTT. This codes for CASRDRDNTEAFF. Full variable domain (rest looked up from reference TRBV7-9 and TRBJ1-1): DTGVSQNPRHKITKRGQNVTFRCDPISEHNRLYWYRQTLGQGPEFLTYFQNEAQLEKSRLLSDRFSAERPKGSFSTLEIQRTEQGDSAMYLCASRDRDNTEAFFGQGTRLTVV.